What follows is one TCR beta chain and its context. Its antigen is currently not known. Per-nucleotide qualities are absent, and no much larger clonotype sits a single base away. Germline trimming: 4 bases from V, 4 bases from J; junction bases outside gene matches: 3. Its CDR3 holds 14 amino acids, cysteine through phenylalanine. Just the 42-base CDR3 DNA is kept, in frame starting at base 1. Reading the germline V gene gives CDR1 SNHLY and CDR2 FYNNEI. This record belongs to a study of T cells in Graves' hyperthyroidism and ophthalmopathy (dated by TCRdb to between 2019 and 2020). A note on the overall study: TCR V-J signatures able to tell the groups apart were searched for in a discovery cohort of around 95 patients, of whom around 42 had Graves' ophthalmopathy and about 55 had stable Graves' hyperthyroidism. The 100 discovery patients were randomly split 7:3 into training and test sets. Once sampling was done, hyperthyroidism patients were given methimazole at a starting dose of 30 mg daily, whereas ophthalmopathy patients were given high-dose intravenous methylprednisolone. In about 6 Graves' hyperthyroidism patients, the study also compared T-cell repertoires from thyroid tissue with T-cell repertoires from blood. Prospective prediction of ophthalmopathy was tested in an independent validation cohort consisting of 18 to 20 hyperthyroidism patients and more than 15 patients who later progressed to ophthalmopathy. The paper reports TCR Vbeta CDR3 sequencing of 135 peripheral blood samples: approximately 41 ophthalmopathy, roughly 80 hyperthyroidism and around 17 progressor patients. On the study overall, not on this receptor specifically: In validation, the model predicted progression to ophthalmopathy a median of roughly 6.2 months before onset, with about 64% sensitivity and 72.22% specificity. Ophthalmopathy was separated from stable hyperthyroidism by a 13 V-J signature model, with approximately 85% sensitivity and about 84% specificity obtained in cross-validation and 80%/75% obtained in testing. Most expanded thyroid clonotypes (frequency above 0.001) were also detected in blood, suggesting blood repertoires may reflect thyroid immune responses. No statistical method was used to set the sample size in advance, and investigators knew the group allocation.

Graves' hyperthyroidism was defined as stable when no progression to ophthalmopathy occurred over 18 months of follow-up. Hyperthyroidism patients were aged 18 to 65 years and newly diagnosed, with disease duration of less than 2 months. Exclusion was applied to patients with uncontrolled infections, other autoimmune diseases, pregnancy or lactation. Diagnoses were established on the basis of clinical symptoms, serum thyroxine and TRAb, thyroid ultrasound, and orbital computed tomography. Trizol reagent was used to extract total RNA, and RNA quality was then checked on an Agilent 2100 Bioanalyzer. Amplification of TCR beta CDR3 regions was carried out from RNA transcripts. A first-round RT-PCR of the TCR CDR3 used the HTBI primer set with the Qiagen OneStep RT-PCR kit. Libraries were constructed in a second round of multiplex PCR, after which size selection and purification were carried out. Paired-end sequencing of the libraries was performed with 100 bp reads on an Illumina HiSeq2000. In the source study's methods: SOAPnuke was used to process the raw data, throwing out any read that contained adapters or uncalled bases, had a mean Phred below 15, or lacked an exact constant-primer or identifier match. COPE v1.2.5 was used to merge the high-quality paired reads, and each unique nucleotide sequence was defined as a clonotype. MiTCR v1.1 was used to align the clonotypes against IMGT TRBV, TRBD and TRBJ reference segments. The analysis was restricted to V-J combinations with a frequency above 0.0001, which together covered 99.2% of the repertoires. A TCS score was defined as the ratio of F50 (clonal expansion) to E x V (chaos), with BLOSUM62-based TCRdist applied between CDR3 peptides within each V-J. Welch's t-statistics and random forest reduced around 510 V-J features to about 12, which were used in a naive Bayes classifier (R e1071). TCRdb itself trimmed the public reads at Q25 with fastp, ran MiXCR and retained productive beta chains. Each CDR3 protein gets just one entry, which takes the most common genes and DNA from the rows behind it. TCRdb, rather than the study authors, made the V and J calls. This sample comprises hundreds of thousands of distinct CDR3 sequences, about 43% of them detected only once. 8% to 8.5% of the sample goes to the ten largest clones.

Sequenced sample: peripheral blood or thyroid tissue (not recorded which). The chain uses TRBV2 and TRBJ1-5; 8 bases in between match TRBD1. This TCR came from a woman aged 18 to 35 with Graves' hyperthyroidism. Donor details come from another sample of the same person, matched by shared clones. The CDR3 region: CASSAQGANQPQHF. The DNA sequence is as follows: TGTGCCAGCAGTGCTCAGGGGGCGAATCAGCCCCAGCATTTT.